This TCR beta chain appears in the sequencing data of a study of T cell clusters in autoimmune cytopenias. Overall study findings and caveats: Primary autoimmune cytopenia patients seemingly lacked the physiological T cell clusters found in healthy donors. Compared with active autoimmune hepatitis patients, healthy donors showed approximately 3.3-fold more exclusive TRB clusters.

TRB amplification used roughly 250 ng of peripheral blood genomic DNA. One tube held mixed TRB-A and TRB-B primer pools for touch-down PCR. TCRdb reworked the multiplex PCR reads into one entry per CDR3 protein, no DNA. In total, the table holds 7,000 to 8,000 distinct CDR3 sequences. The CDR3 sequence is 15 residues long. Germline V CDR1 and CDR2: LNHNV, YYDKDF (reference sequence). Comments on this clonotype: Antigen specificity is unknown.

The sample comprised peripheral blood. The chain joins TRBV15 to TRBJ2-5; TCRdb outputs TRBD2, but without DNA this stays unchecked. This TCR was sampled from a human donor with an autoimmune cytopenia or autoimmune hepatitis (not recorded which). The CDR3 region is CATSRIAGGKETQYF.